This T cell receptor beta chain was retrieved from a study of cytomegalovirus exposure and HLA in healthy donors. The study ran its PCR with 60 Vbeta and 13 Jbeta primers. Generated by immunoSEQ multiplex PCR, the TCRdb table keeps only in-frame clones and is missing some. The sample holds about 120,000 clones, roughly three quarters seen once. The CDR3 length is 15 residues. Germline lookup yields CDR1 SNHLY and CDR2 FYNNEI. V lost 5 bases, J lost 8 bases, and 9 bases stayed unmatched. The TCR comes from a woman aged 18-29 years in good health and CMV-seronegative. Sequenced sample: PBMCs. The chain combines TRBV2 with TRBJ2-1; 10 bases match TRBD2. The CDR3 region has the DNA TGTGCCAGCAGTTTCAGCGGGGGGGCCGCCTATGAGCAGTTCTTC. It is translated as CASSFSGGAAYEQFF. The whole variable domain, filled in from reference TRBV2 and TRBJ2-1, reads EPEVTQTPSHQVTQMGQEVILRCVPISNHLYFYWYRQILGQKVEFLVSFYNNEISEKSEIFDDQFSVERPDGSNFTLKIRSTKLEDSAMYFCASSFSGGAAYEQFFGPGTRLTVL.